A single sample gave rise to the 25 T cell receptor beta chains below, sequenced in a study of siplizumab effects on memory and regulatory T cells. Produced via immunoSEQ multiplex PCR; TCRdb's table is partial and in-frame only. The sample yields about 100,000 clones, around 93% seen once. Sequences were obtained from non-Treg CD4+ T cells sorted from blood. These receptor sequences come from a human donor in good health.

The J gene is TRBJ1-6, the V gene TRBV2; unclear D gene. Germline loops: CDR1 SNHLY, CDR2 FYNNEI. Deletions cut 2 bases from V and 5 bases from J, with 13 bases between. This CDR3 has 16 residues. For the CDR3, the DNA is TGTGCCAGCAGTGAAACGGGCCGCCTGGATAATTCACCCCTCCACTTT. The encoded protein is CASSETGRLDNSPLHF. The variable domain in full, with the rest retrieved from reference TRBV2 and TRBJ1-6, is EPEVTQTPSHQVTQMGQEVILRCVPISNHLYFYWYRQILGQKVEFLVSFYNNEISEKSEIFDDQFSVERPDGSNFTLKIRSTKLEDSAMYFCASSETGRLDNSPLHFGNGTRLTVT.

The CDR3 DNA follows: TGCGCCAGCAGCCAGTTGGGACTAGCAAAACAAGAGACCCAGTACTTC. Its protein product is CASSQLGLAKQETQYF. This sequence joins TRBV4-1 and TRBJ2-5; 9 bases are shared with TRBD2. Looked up from germline, CDR1 is MGHRA and CDR2 is YSYEKL. The CDR3 spans 16 residues. J lost 2 bases, V lost 3 bases, and 7 bases had no gene match.

The chain combines TRBV4-2 with TRBJ1-4; D remains ambiguous. This CDR3 comprises 16 residues. Trimming pared 0 bases from V and 10 bases from J, leaving 18 bases between. The germline V gene encodes CDR1 LGHNA and CDR2 YNFKEQ. The CDR3 protein is CASSQDSEASGRKLFF. The CDR3 coding sequence is TGTGCCAGCAGCCAAGATTCGGAAGCCAGCGGAAGAAAACTGTTTTTT.

V usage is TRBV5-1 and J usage is TRBJ1-2; D is perhaps TRBD1 (5 bases). Per germline, CDR1 SGHRS and CDR2 YFSETQ. The CDR3 has 13 residues. Trimming pared 0 bases from V and 3 bases from J, leaving 6 bases between. The CDR3 DNA follows: TGCGCCAGCAGCTTGGAAGGGGACTATGGCTACACCTTC. Encoded protein: CASSLEGDYGYTF.

V and J are TRBV15 and TRBJ1-2, with TRBD1 matching over 11 bases. This CDR3 spans 16 amino acids. The germline V gene encodes CDR1 LNHNV and CDR2 YYDKDF (reference sequence). V dropped 0 bases and J dropped 7; count of bases not matched to a gene: 7. The CDR3 coding sequence is TGTGCCACCAGCAGAGATAGCGGACAGGGGGCGGTTGGCTACACCTTC. Residues: CATSRDSGQGAVGYTF.

The CDR3 protein is CASSQVRRAAGYTF. DNA of the CDR3: TGCGCCAGCAGCCAAGTAAGAAGGGCCGCCGGCTACACCTTC. V and J are TRBV4-1 and TRBJ1-2; D is ambiguous. Looked up from germline, CDR1 is MGHRA and CDR2 is YSYEKL. The CDR3 has 14 amino acids. V was trimmed by 1 base and J by 8 bases, leaving 14 bases between them.

The genes are TRBV28 and TRBJ1-2, with unresolved D. Germline assignment: CDR1 MDHEN and CDR2 SYDVKM. This CDR3 region has 12 residues. Trimming took 6 bases from V and 3 from J, leaving 8 bases between them. The CDR3 DNA reads TGTGCCAGCAGGTCGGTGGACTATGGCTACACCTTC. Amino acids: CASRSVDYGYTF.

The V call is TRBV5-1, the J call TRBJ2-3; 8 bases are a match to TRBD2. This CDR3 has 15 residues. The V segment lost 3 bases and the J segment 3 bases; nucleotides outside the gene matches: 6. Germline loops: CDR1 SGHRS, CDR2 YFSETQ. CDR3 sequence: CASSSFGRGTDTQYF. CDR3 nucleotide sequence: TGCGCCAGCAGCTCTTTCGGGAGGGGGACAGATACGCAGTATTTT.

The J gene is TRBJ2-7, the V gene TRBV27; TRBD2 matches at 13 bases. This CDR3 region has 15 residues. The J segment lost 1 base and the V segment lost 6 bases, leaving 3 bases of the junction unmatched. The germline CDR1 and CDR2 sequences are MNHEY and SMNVEV (reference sequence). CDR3 in DNA: TGTGCCAGCAGAGTGGGACTAGCGGGATCCTACGAGCAGTACTTC. As protein: CASRVGLAGSYEQYF.

The gene calls are TRBV19 and TRBJ2-1; 11 bases are a match to TRBD2. V lost 3 bases and J lost 7; bases outside the gene matches: 20. Germline lookup yields CDR1 LNHDA and CDR2 SQIVND (reference sequence). CDR3 size: 20 residues. CDR3 sequence (DNA): TGTGCCAGTAGTATCTTTAACAGGGGGAGTTTAGCGGGAGGGTTAAATGAGCAGTTCTTC. This translates into CASSIFNRGSLAGGLNEQFF.

The chain has TRBV12-5 and TRBJ2-7, with 13 bases matching TRBD2. V gave up 3 bases and J gave up 5 bases; unmatched junction bases: 10. This CDR3 comprises 17 residues. From germline, CDR1 is LGHNT and CDR2 FRNRAP. The CDR3 loop is CASGLNGLAGAPHEQYF. CDR3 nucleotide sequence: TGTGCTAGTGGTTTAAATGGACTAGCGGGAGCCCCCCACGAGCAGTACTTC.

This chain joins TRBV2 and TRBJ2-2; perhaps D is TRBD1 or TRBD2 (6 bases each). The CDR3 loop spans 15 amino acids. Trimming cost V 7 bases and J 4 bases, with 16 bases left between them. Germline V gives CDR1 SNHLY, CDR2 FYNNEI. The CDR3, as DNA: TGTGCCAGCAACCTGGGGGGCCAAGCCACCGGGGAGCTGTTTTTT. Its translation: CASNLGGQATGELFF.

The chain joins TRBV2 to TRBJ2-3, with a weak D call TRBD2 (5 bases). Germline values: CDR1 SNHLY, CDR2 FYNNEI. The V and J ends lost 5 bases and 0 bases respectively, with 15 bases between them. This CDR3 spans 16 amino acids. CDR3 sequence reads: CASSSSIQRSTDTQYF. CDR3 nucleotide sequence: TGTGCCAGCAGTTCCTCTATACAGCGGAGCACAGATACGCAGTATTTT.

This clone showed up just once. This chain connects TRBV29-1 to TRBJ1-5, with D tentatively TRBD1 (5 bases). This CDR3 region has 14 residues. V was cut by 7 bases and J by 5 bases, with 18 bases left in between. CDR1 is SQVTM and CDR2 is ANQGSEA in the germline V gene. This CDR3 is CSAAGTGRDQPQHF. CDR3 coding DNA: TGCAGCGCGGCCGGGACCGGTCGCGATCAGCCCCAGCATTTT.

The sample holds one count of this clone. V gene TRBV7-3 combines with J gene TRBJ2-3, with D uncertain. The ends were cut back, 1 base at V and 1 base at J, with 6 bases in the middle. The CDR3 sequence is 14 residues long. CDR1 and CDR2 (germline): SGHTA, FQGTGA. The CDR3, as DNA: TGTGCCAGCAGCTTAAGTCCAGGCACAGATACGCAGTATTTT. It specifies CASSLSPGTDTQYF.

This clone appeared a single time. The junction departs from the called germline gene at one end, perhaps through a read error. The chain recombines TRBV7-9 with TRBJ2-2, with D perhaps matching TRBD2 (6 bases). The CDR3 sequence is 16 residues long. CDR1 is SEHNR and CDR2 is FQNEAQ in the germline V gene (reference sequence). CDR3 sequence (DNA): TGTGCCAGCAGCTTAGCACGCGGGACCAACATCGGGGAGCTGTTTTTT. This codes for CASSLARGTNIGELFF.

The rearrangement joins TRBV5-1 to TRBJ2-7, with 7 nucleotides matching TRBD2. The CDR3 is 14 amino acids. The germline CDR1 and CDR2 sequences are SGHRS and YFSETQ. The V gene end was trimmed by 9 bases and the J gene end by 5 bases; junction bases not matched to a gene: 14. The CDR3 loop is CATSLSGIEHEQYF. The CDR3 coding sequence is TGCGCCACCTCGCTGAGCGGGATCGAGCACGAGCAGTACTTC.

The genes are TRBV2 and TRBJ2-2; no reliable D call. V was clipped by 3 bases and J by 1 base, with 6 bases between them. The germline V gene encodes CDR1 SNHLY and CDR2 FYNNEI. The CDR3 covers 14 residues. The DNA for the CDR3 is TGTGCCAGCAGTGAGCAACTGAACACCGGGGAGCTGTTTTTT. It specifies CASSEQLNTGELFF.

The chain recombines TRBV7-6 with TRBJ2-3, with 10 nucleotides matching TRBD2. CDR1 SGHVS and CDR2 FNYEAQ come from the germline V gene. The CDR3 is 13 residues long. V was pared by 5 bases and J by 11 bases, with 7 bases of the junction left unmatched. Here the CDR3 DNA reads TGTGCCAGCAGCCCTGGACTAGCGGAGAGGCAGTATTTT. It encodes CASSPGLAERQYF.

The chain is built from TRBV2 and TRBJ2-1; 10 bases map to TRBD2. This CDR3 is built from 13 residues. V lost 8 bases to trimming and J lost 9 bases; unmatched junction nucleotides: 7. CDR1 and CDR2 (germline): SNHLY, FYNNEI. Written as DNA, the CDR3 is TGTGCCAGCGGAAGTAGCGGGAGGTTTGAGCAGTTCTTC. It codes for CASGSSGRFEQFF.

This CDR3 is CASSLGTSGRGQETQYF. CDR3 nucleotides: TGCGCCAGCAGCCTCGGGACTAGCGGGAGAGGCCAAGAGACCCAGTACTTC. The gene calls are TRBV5-1 and TRBJ2-5; TRBD2 matches at 14 bases. V was pared by 4 bases and J by 1 base, with 6 bases of the junction left unmatched. This CDR3 has 17 residues. Germline V gene data show CDR1 as SGHRS and CDR2 as YFSETQ.

The V gene is TRBV11-2, the J gene TRBJ2-1; D is unresolved. CDR1 SGHAT and CDR2 FQNNGV come from the germline V gene. Trimming removed 0 bases from V and 2 bases from J, with 11 bases in between. The CDR3 is 16 amino acids. The CDR3, as DNA: TGTGCCAGCAGCTTAGATGGTCCACCTGCCTACAATGAGCAGTTCTTC. Amino acids: CASSLDGPPAYNEQFF.

The chain is built from TRBV6-5 and TRBJ2-1; no definite D call. CDR3 length: 15 amino acids. Germline-derived CDR1 and CDR2 are MNHEY and SVGAGI. V lost 4 bases to trimming and J lost 0 bases, with 10 bases between them. The CDR3 loop is CASSLFPTSYNEQFF. CDR3 sequence (DNA): TGTGCCAGCAGTTTATTCCCAACCTCCTACAATGAGCAGTTCTTC.

In DNA form, the CDR3 reads TGCGCCAGCAGCCAAGGGAGAGCCTCTGGGGCCAACGTCCTGACTTTC. Encoded protein: CASSQGRASGANVLTF. The gene calls are TRBV4-1 and TRBJ2-6; D remains ambiguous. The CDR3 covers 16 residues. Germline lookup yields CDR1 MGHRA and CDR2 YSYEKL. Trimming cost V 1 base and J 0 bases, with 7 bases left between them.

This clone was found a few times. This rearrangement joins TRBV19 to TRBJ2-7, with TRBD1 matching over 8 bases. V lost 4 bases to trimming and J lost 3 bases; unmatched junction nucleotides: 8. Germline values: CDR1 LNHDA, CDR2 SQIVND (reference sequence). The CDR3 has 15 residues. The CDR3 here is CASSKMTGVRYEQYF. In DNA form, the CDR3 reads TGTGCCAGTAGTAAGATGACAGGGGTGCGCTACGAGCAGTACTTC.